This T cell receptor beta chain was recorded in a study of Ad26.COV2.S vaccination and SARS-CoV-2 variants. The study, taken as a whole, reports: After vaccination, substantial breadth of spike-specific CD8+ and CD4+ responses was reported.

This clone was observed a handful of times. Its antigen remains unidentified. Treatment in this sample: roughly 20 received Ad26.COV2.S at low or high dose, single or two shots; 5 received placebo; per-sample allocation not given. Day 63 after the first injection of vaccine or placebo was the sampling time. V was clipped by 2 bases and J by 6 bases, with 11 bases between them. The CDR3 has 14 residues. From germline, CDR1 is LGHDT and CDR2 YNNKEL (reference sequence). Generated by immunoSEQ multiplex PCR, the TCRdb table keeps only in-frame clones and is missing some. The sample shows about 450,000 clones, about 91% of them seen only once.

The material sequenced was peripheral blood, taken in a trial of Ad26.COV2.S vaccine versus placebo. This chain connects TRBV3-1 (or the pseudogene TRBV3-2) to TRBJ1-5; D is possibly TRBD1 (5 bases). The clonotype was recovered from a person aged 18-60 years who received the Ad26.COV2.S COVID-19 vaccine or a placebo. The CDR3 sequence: CASSQRGQGQPQHF. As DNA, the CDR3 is TGTGCCAGCAGCCAAAGAGGGCAGGGTCAGCCCCAGCATTTT.